Each of the 32 T cell receptor beta chains below was sequenced from the same sample in a study of PD-L1 blockade in urothelial cancer. Indicated time point: peripheral blood 6 weeks after treatment start. Using immunoSEQ multiplex PCR, the repertoire was profiled, and TCRdb retains in-frame clones only, with some absent. The table shows some 40,000 clones, with about 89% occurring only once. The source material was PBMCs, sampled around atezolizumab (anti-PD-L1) treatment. Receptors were obtained from a man aged 65 to 79 with urothelial cancer.

This clone has a single count. This chain connects TRBV18 to TRBJ2-7; no reliable D call. The CDR3 sequence is 13 residues long. The germline V gene encodes CDR1 KGHSH and CDR2 LQKENI. V lost 3 bases and J lost 5, with 11 bases in between. Written as DNA, the CDR3 is TGTGCCAGCTCACCCCGAGAACCCAACGAGCAGTACTTC. Residues: CASSPREPNEQYF.

DNA of the CDR3: TGTGCCAGTCCCCGGACAGGGGGGTACGAGCAGTACTTC. It specifies CASPRTGGYEQYF. The genes are TRBV19 and TRBJ2-7; the match to TRBD1 covers 10 bases. J was trimmed by 4 bases and V by 8 bases; bases with no gene match: 5. Per germline, CDR1 LNHDA and CDR2 SQIVND (reference sequence). CDR3 length: 13 amino acids.

This chain uses TRBV7-2 with TRBJ2-4; TRBD2 agrees at 10 bases. V was clipped by 5 bases and J by 1 base; unmatched bases: 8. The germline gives CDR1 SGHTA, CDR2 FQGNSA. This CDR3 contains 17 residues. The CDR3: CASSQIAGGGAKNIQYF. CDR3 bases: TGTGCCAGCAGCCAGATAGCGGGAGGTGGCGCCAAAAACATTCAGTACTTC.

This clone was observed a handful of times. This chain connects TRBV5-1 to TRBJ2-7; TRBD2 aligns across 14 bases. This CDR3 region has 16 residues. The germline V gene encodes CDR1 SGHRS and CDR2 YFSETQ. V lost 0 bases and J lost 2; bases outside the gene matches: 1. As DNA, the CDR3 is TGCGCCAGCAGCTTGGGGACTAGCGGGAGGACCTACGAGCAGTACTTC. Translating gives CASSLGTSGRTYEQYF.

CDR3 protein: CASSRAAALSYTF. The CDR3 nucleotides read TGTGCCAGTAGTCGGGCAGCGGCCTTGAGCTACACCTTC. The rearrangement uses TRBV19 and TRBJ1-2, with no clear D. Per the germline V gene, CDR1 is LNHDA and CDR2 is SQIVND (reference sequence). CDR3 size: 13 residues. The V end lost 5 bases, the J end lost 9 bases, and 16 bases lay between the germline ends.

This chain uses TRBV4-1 with TRBJ2-7; 10 nucleotides line up with TRBD1. CDR3 length: 16 residues. Trimming took 2 bases from V and 3 from J; bases not matched to a gene: 7. Germline values: CDR1 MGHRA, CDR2 YSYEKL. The CDR3 region is CASSQPDRGLIYEQYF. CDR3 DNA sequence: TGCGCCAGCAGCCAACCCGACAGGGGGCTCATCTACGAGCAGTACTTC.

The V gene is TRBV15, the J gene TRBJ1-3; possible D gene TRBD1, 6 bases. The CDR3 has 13 residues. From germline, CDR1 is LNHNV and CDR2 YYDKDF (reference sequence). The germline V and J ends were trimmed by 4 bases and 3 bases, with 7 bases remaining between them. CDR3 nucleotides: TGTGCCACCAGCAAGGGGGTTGGAAACACCATATATTTT. Protein: CATSKGVGNTIYF.

The sample holds one count of this clone. This chain links TRBV5-8 with TRBJ2-2; D might be TRBD2 (5 bases). V lost 4 bases, J lost 6 bases, and 19 bases lay in between. The CDR3 sequence is 16 residues long. Germline assignment: CDR1 SGHTS and CDR2 YDEGEE. CDR3 sequence reads: CASSLAVRRRAGELFF. CDR3 nucleotides: TGTGCCAGCAGCCTCGCGGTGAGACGGCGGGCCGGGGAGCTGTTTTTT.

The genes are TRBV19 and TRBJ2-5; D might be TRBD2 (5 bases). Germline-derived CDR1 and CDR2 are LNHDA and SQIVND (reference sequence). V lost 6 bases to trimming and J lost 0 bases, with 17 bases between them. CDR3 size: 16 residues. The CDR3 spells CASRGADPGYQETQYF. CDR3 nucleotide sequence: TGTGCCAGTAGGGGCGCAGACCCGGGGTACCAAGAGACCCAGTACTTC.

The chain carries TRBV2 and TRBJ2-3, with D perhaps TRBD2 (6 bases). The CDR3 spans 14 residues. From germline, CDR1 is SNHLY and CDR2 FYNNEI. The germline V and J ends were trimmed by 5 bases and 1 base, with 10 bases remaining between them. The DNA for the CDR3 is TGTGCCAGCAGTAAGGGACTTGGCACAGATACGCAGTATTTT. This codes for CASSKGLGTDTQYF. Combining the CDR3 with reference TRBV2 and TRBJ2-3 gives the whole variable domain EPEVTQTPSHQVTQMGQEVILRCVPISNHLYFYWYRQILGQKVEFLVSFYNNEISEKSEIFDDQFSVERPDGSNFTLKIRSTKLEDSAMYFCASSKGLGTDTQYFGPGTRLTVL.

For this clone: Compared with germline, one end of the junction differs, possibly owing to a read error. V and J are TRBV15 and TRBJ2-1, with TRBD2 as a possible D gene (5 bases). Germline V gene sequence: CDR1 LNHNV, CDR2 YYDKDF (reference sequence). This CDR3 has 14 residues. CDR3 protein: CATSGETIYNEQFF. CDR3 DNA: TGTGCCACCAGCGGAGAGACTATTTACAATGAGCAGTTCTTC.

The chain combines TRBV5-1 with TRBJ2-2; D not resolved. The V and J ends lost 2 bases and 1 base respectively, with 6 bases between them. The CDR3 loop spans 14 amino acids. The germline CDR1 and CDR2 sequences are SGHRS and YFSETQ. CDR3 bases: TGCGCCAGCAGCTTCTCGGGGAACACCGGGGAGCTGTTTTTT. Amino acids: CASSFSGNTGELFF.

This chain connects TRBV19 to TRBJ2-2; 8 bases are shared with TRBD1. V shed 4 bases, J shed 4 bases, and the junction held 11 bases outside the gene matches. There are 17 residues in the CDR3. Looked up from germline, CDR1 is LNHDA and CDR2 is SQIVND (reference sequence). CDR3 in amino acids: CASSTLTGVLGTGELFF. CDR3 in DNA: TGTGCCAGTAGTACCTTGACAGGGGTGTTGGGCACCGGGGAGCTGTTTTTT.

This clone appeared once. The genes are TRBV28 and TRBJ2-5; the D gene is possibly TRBD1 (5 bases). V shed 2 bases and J shed 5 bases, with 9 bases lying between them. The CDR3 extends over 13 amino acids. Germline V gene data show CDR1 as MDHEN and CDR2 as SYDVKM. In DNA form, the CDR3 reads TGTGCCAGCAGTTTAAAGGGGCAGGAGACCCAGTACTTC. This codes for CASSLKGQETQYF.

This chain connects TRBV10-2 to TRBJ2-7; TRBD1 might be the D (5 bases). From germline, CDR1 is WSHSY and CDR2 SAAADI. There are 15 residues in the CDR3. V dropped 6 bases and J dropped 0 bases, with 15 bases sitting between them. The CDR3 spells CASRLGRGPSYEQYF. CDR3 nucleotides: TGCGCCAGCAGACTGGGGCGTGGTCCCTCCTACGAGCAGTACTTC.

The J gene is TRBJ1-1, the V gene TRBV5-5; D ambiguous. The germline V gene encodes CDR1 SGHKS and CDR2 YYEKEE (reference sequence). V lost 0 bases and J 6 bases, leaving 15 bases between the germline ends. This CDR3 has 15 amino acids. The CDR3, as DNA: TGTGCCAGCAGCTTGGGCAGGACGGGAAACGCTGAAGCTTTCTTT. The encoded protein is CASSLGRTGNAEAFF.

The chain joins TRBV30 to TRBJ2-1, with TRBD2 as a possible D gene (6 bases). V was pared by 3 bases and J by 8 bases, with 17 bases between. Looked up from germline, CDR1 is GTSNPN and CDR2 is SVGIG (reference sequence). The CDR3 runs 14 residues. CDR3 DNA sequence: TGTGCCTGGAGCCTACTAGCTTATTTCGATGAGCAGTTCTTC. Residues: CAWSLLAYFDEQFF.

This chain joins TRBV4-1 and TRBJ1-2, with D maybe TRBD1 (6 bases). CDR1 MGHRA and CDR2 YSYEKL come from the germline V gene. The germline V and J ends were trimmed by 2 bases and 5 bases, with 15 bases remaining between them. The length of the CDR3 is 15 residues. The DNA for the CDR3 is TGCGCCAGCAGCCAAACGAGACAGGAGCTGTATGGCTACACCTTC. It is translated as CASSQTRQELYGYTF.

The rearrangement links TRBV6-1 to TRBJ2-4; TRBD1 matches 9 bases. The V segment lost 6 bases and the J segment 2 bases; nucleotides outside the gene matches: 20. This CDR3 contains 20 residues. From germline, CDR1 is MNHNS and CDR2 SASEGT. In DNA form, the CDR3 reads TGTGCCAGCAGCGAAAGGGTCGGGACAGGGAATACGGGAACCAAAAACATTCAGTACTTC. It specifies CASSERVGTGNTGTKNIQYF.

This clone has just one count. The V and J genes are TRBV6-6 and TRBJ2-7; 9 bases map to TRBD1. V was clipped by 5 bases and J by 6 bases; unmatched bases: 5. In germline, CDR1 is MNHNY, CDR2 SVGAGI (reference sequence). This CDR3 comprises 13 residues. CDR3 protein: CASSGTGSREQYF. The CDR3 DNA sequence: TGTGCCAGCAGTGGGACAGGGAGTCGCGAGCAGTACTTC.

The V gene is TRBV28, the J gene TRBJ1-2; D perhaps matches TRBD1 (5 bases). The ends were cut back, 2 bases at V and 4 bases at J, with 23 bases in the middle. Germline assignment: CDR1 MDHEN and CDR2 SYDVKM. The CDR3 totals 18 residues. CDR3 in amino acids: CASSLISGGISGGYGYTF. The CDR3 DNA follows: TGTGCCAGCAGTTTAATTTCAGGAGGGATCTCGGGGGGCTATGGCTACACCTTC.

The V call is TRBV19, the J call TRBJ1-4; D is perhaps TRBD1 (6 bases). The ends were cut back, 4 bases at V and 4 bases at J, with 13 bases in the middle. CDR1 is LNHDA, CDR2 SQIVND, per germline (reference sequence). This CDR3 has 15 residues. The CDR3: CASSKGGRGNEKLFF. The CDR3 DNA is TGTGCCAGTAGTAAAGGAGGCAGGGGTAATGAAAAACTGTTTTTT.

The CDR3 DNA reads as TGTGCCAGCACCTTGACGGGGGATACGCAGTATTTT. Its translation is CASTLTGDTQYF. The chain couples TRBV6-1 to TRBJ2-3; D possibly corresponds to TRBD2 (5 bases). Germline values: CDR1 MNHNS, CDR2 SASEGT. V lost 7 bases, J lost 6 bases, and 11 bases lay in between. CDR3 length equals 12 residues.

CDR3 in amino acids: CASSLGWDSVYEQYF. The CDR3 bases are TGTGCCAGCAGCTTAGGTTGGGACAGTGTCTACGAGCAGTACTTC. V is TRBV5-5 and J is TRBJ2-7; TRBD1 aligns across 7 bases. Germline V gene data show CDR1 as SGHKS and CDR2 as YYEKEE (reference sequence). The CDR3 covers 15 residues. Trimming cost V 2 bases and J 3 bases; bases outside gene matches: 8. The complete variable domain, with remaining parts taken from reference TRBV5-5 and TRBJ2-7, reads DAGVTQSPTHLIKTRGQQVTLRCSPISGHKSVSWYQQVLGQGPQFIFQYYEKEERGRGNFPDRFSARQFPNYSSELNVNALLLGDSALYLCASSLGWDSVYEQYFGPGTRLTVT.

This sequence joins TRBV7-9 and TRBJ2-1; possible D gene TRBD2, 5 bases. With 1 base removed from V and 6 bases from J, the gap between germline ends came to 13 bases. In germline, CDR1 is SEHNR, CDR2 FQNEAQ (reference sequence). The CDR3 consists of 15 residues. This CDR3 is CASSLGGHRANEQFF. The DNA of the CDR3 is TGTGCCAGCAGCTTAGGCGGGCATCGGGCCAATGAGCAGTTCTTC.

The chain employs TRBV28 and TRBJ1-5; D might be TRBD1 (6 bases). The CDR3 is 15 amino acids. Trimming shortened V by 5 bases and J by 0 bases, and 11 bases separated the two germline ends. In germline, CDR1 is MDHEN, CDR2 SYDVKM. The CDR3 nucleotides are TGTGCCAGCAGTCAGGGGACCGATAGCAATCAGCCCCAGCATTTT. Translated, it gives CASSQGTDSNQPQHF.

The chain couples TRBV5-1 to TRBJ2-5; the D gene is possibly TRBD1 (7 bases). V lost 4 bases, J lost 2 bases, and 27 bases lay in between. The CDR3 contains 19 residues. Germline V lookup: CDR1 SGHRS, CDR2 YFSETQ. The CDR3 loop reads CASSPLGGGANQVQETQYF. CDR3 nucleotide sequence: TGCGCCAGCAGCCCCCTTGGAGGGGGCGCGAACCAGGTACAAGAGACCCAGTACTTC.

The rearrangement uses TRBV2 and TRBJ2-7; D is perhaps TRBD1 (6 bases). Germline V gene data show CDR1 as SNHLY and CDR2 as FYNNEI. CDR3 length equals 12 residues. V was cut by 6 bases and J by 12 bases, with 18 bases left in between. The CDR3 DNA sequence: TGTGCCAGCAGCATCAGGGGACAACGTGGGTACTTC. Its translation is CASSIRGQRGYF.

V is TRBV5-1 and J is TRBJ2-7, with 9 bases lining up with TRBD1. With V trimmed by 5 bases and J by 4 bases, 7 bases remained unmatched. From germline, CDR1 is SGHRS and CDR2 YFSETQ. The CDR3 covers 14 residues. CDR3 nucleotide sequence: TGCGCCAGCAGTTTACCGGGACAGGGATACGAGCAGTACTTC. Its protein is CASSLPGQGYEQYF.

The V call is TRBV6-1, the J call TRBJ2-1; 9 bases agree with TRBD1. This CDR3 has 14 residues. V trimming: 7 bases; J trimming: 4 bases; junction bases outside the gene matches: 5. Germline CDR1 MNHNS, CDR2 SASEGT. The DNA for the CDR3 is TGTGCCAGCAAGGGGGGGACAGGGTACAATGAGCAGTTCTTC. This translates into CASKGGTGYNEQFF.

The CDR3 sequence is CASRATALLAKNIQYF. As DNA, the CDR3 is TGTGCCAGCAGAGCGACAGCTTTACTAGCCAAAAACATTCAGTACTTC. V and J are TRBV2 and TRBJ2-4; the D gene is possibly TRBD1 (5 bases). V was clipped by 6 bases and J by 0 bases, with 15 bases between them. Germline-derived CDR1 and CDR2 are SNHLY and FYNNEI. The CDR3 loop spans 16 amino acids. The whole variable domain, remainder taken from reference TRBV2 and TRBJ2-4, is EPEVTQTPSHQVTQMGQEVILRCVPISNHLYFYWYRQILGQKVEFLVSFYNNEISEKSEIFDDQFSVERPDGSNFTLKIRSTKLEDSAMYFCASRATALLAKNIQYFGAGTRLSVL.

CDR3 sequence reads: CASNEGGNYEQYF. The CDR3 coding sequence is TGTGCCAGTAATGAGGGCGGGAACTACGAGCAGTACTTC. The chain has TRBV19 and TRBJ2-7, with a possible D match to TRBD2 (6 bases). Germline loops: CDR1 LNHDA, CDR2 SQIVND (reference sequence). Trimming shortened V by 7 bases and J by 3 bases, and 13 bases separated the two germline ends. CDR3 length: 13 amino acids.